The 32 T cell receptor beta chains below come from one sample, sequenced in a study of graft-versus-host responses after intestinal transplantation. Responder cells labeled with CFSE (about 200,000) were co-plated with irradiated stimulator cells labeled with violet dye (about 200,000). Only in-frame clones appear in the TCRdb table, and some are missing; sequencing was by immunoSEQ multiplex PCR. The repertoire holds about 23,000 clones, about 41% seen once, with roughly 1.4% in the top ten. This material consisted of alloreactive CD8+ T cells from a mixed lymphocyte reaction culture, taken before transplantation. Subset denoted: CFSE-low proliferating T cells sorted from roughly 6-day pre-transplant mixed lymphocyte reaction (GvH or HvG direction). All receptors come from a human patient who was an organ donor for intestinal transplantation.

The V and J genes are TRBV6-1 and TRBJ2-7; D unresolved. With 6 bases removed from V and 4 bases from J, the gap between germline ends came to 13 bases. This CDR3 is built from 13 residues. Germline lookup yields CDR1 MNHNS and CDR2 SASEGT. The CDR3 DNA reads TGTGCCAGCAGCTTGGGTCCTTTTTACGAGCAGTACTTC. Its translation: CASSLGPFYEQYF.

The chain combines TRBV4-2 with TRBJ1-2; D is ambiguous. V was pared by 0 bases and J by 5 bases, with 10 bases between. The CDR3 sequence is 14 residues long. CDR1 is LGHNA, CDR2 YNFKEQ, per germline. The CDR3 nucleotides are TGTGCCAGCAGCCAAGATTTGACGGCATATGGCTACACCTTC. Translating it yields CASSQDLTAYGYTF.

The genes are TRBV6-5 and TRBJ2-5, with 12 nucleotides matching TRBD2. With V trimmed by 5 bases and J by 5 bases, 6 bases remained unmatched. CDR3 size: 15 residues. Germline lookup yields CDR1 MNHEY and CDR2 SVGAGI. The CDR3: CASSLAGGDGETQYF. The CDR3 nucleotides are TGTGCCAGCAGTCTAGCGGGAGGGGACGGGGAGACCCAGTACTTC.

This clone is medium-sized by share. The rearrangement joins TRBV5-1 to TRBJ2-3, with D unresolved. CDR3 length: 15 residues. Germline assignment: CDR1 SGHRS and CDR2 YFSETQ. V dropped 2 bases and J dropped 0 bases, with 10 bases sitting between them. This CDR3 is CASSLIGRSTDTQYF. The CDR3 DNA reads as TGCGCCAGCAGCTTAATCGGTCGGAGCACAGATACGCAGTATTTT.

CDR3 in amino acids: CASSLLAVGGGILRETQYF. Written as DNA, the CDR3 is TGTGCCAGCAGCCTATTAGCCGTTGGGGGAGGGATTTTGAGGGAGACCCAGTACTTC. The chain joins TRBV14 to TRBJ2-5, with 7 bases lining up with TRBD2. The CDR3 covers 19 residues. V shed 4 bases and J 5 bases; nucleotides not matched to a gene: 22. Germline CDR1 SGHDN, CDR2 FVKESK.

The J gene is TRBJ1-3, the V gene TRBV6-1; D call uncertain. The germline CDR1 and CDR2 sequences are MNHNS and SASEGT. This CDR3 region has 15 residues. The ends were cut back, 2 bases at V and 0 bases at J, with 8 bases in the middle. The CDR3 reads CASSEQAFSGNTIYF. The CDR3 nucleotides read TGTGCCAGCAGTGAACAAGCGTTCTCTGGAAACACCATATATTTT.

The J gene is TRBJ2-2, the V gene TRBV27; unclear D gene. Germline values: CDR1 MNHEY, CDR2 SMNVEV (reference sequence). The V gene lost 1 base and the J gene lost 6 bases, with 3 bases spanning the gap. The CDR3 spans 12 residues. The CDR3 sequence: CASSLFAGELFF. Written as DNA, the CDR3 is TGTGCCAGCAGTTTATTCGCCGGGGAGCTGTTTTTT.

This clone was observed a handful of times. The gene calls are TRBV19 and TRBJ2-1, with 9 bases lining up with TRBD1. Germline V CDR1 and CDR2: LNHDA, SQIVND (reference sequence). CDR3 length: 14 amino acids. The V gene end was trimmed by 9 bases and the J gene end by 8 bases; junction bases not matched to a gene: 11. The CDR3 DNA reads TGTGCCAGCGAACAGGGGGCCGGCGAAGATGAGCAGTTCTTC. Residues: CASEQGAGEDEQFF.

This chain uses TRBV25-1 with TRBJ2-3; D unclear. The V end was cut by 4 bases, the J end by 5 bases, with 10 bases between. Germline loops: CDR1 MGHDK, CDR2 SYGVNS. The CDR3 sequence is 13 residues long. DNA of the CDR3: TGTGCCAGCAGTGGTCCCAACGGAGATACGCAGTATTTT. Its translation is CASSGPNGDTQYF.

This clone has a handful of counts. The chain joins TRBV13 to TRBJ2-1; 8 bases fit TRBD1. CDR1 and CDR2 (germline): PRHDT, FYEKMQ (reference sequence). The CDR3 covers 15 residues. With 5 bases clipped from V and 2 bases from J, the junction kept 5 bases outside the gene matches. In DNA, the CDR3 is TGTGCCAGCAGCACGACAGGGGACCCCTACAATGAGCAGTTCTTC. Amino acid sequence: CASSTTGDPYNEQFF.

Here the CDR3 DNA reads TGCGCCAGCAGTCGGGCGGACAGGGGGCTAAAGAGCTACACCTTC. Translating it yields CASSRADRGLKSYTF. V usage is TRBV23-1 and J usage is TRBJ1-2; 11 bases are a match to TRBD1. TRBV23-1 is noted as an ORF with a role that remains uncertain. The J segment lost 9 bases and the V segment lost 4 bases, leaving 10 bases of the junction unmatched. This CDR3 is built from 15 residues.

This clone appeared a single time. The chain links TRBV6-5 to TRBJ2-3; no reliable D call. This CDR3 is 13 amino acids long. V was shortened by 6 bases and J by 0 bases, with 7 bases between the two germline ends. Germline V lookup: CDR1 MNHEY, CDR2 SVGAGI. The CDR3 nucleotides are TGTGCCAGCAGCCTTTACAGCACAGATACGCAGTATTTT. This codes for CASSLYSTDTQYF.

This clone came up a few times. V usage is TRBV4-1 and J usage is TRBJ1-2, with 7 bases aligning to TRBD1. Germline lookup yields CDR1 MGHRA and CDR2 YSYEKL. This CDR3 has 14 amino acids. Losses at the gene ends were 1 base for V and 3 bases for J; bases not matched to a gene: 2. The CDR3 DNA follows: TGCGCCAGCAGCCAAGTGGGGACAGACTATGGCTACACCTTC. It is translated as CASSQVGTDYGYTF.

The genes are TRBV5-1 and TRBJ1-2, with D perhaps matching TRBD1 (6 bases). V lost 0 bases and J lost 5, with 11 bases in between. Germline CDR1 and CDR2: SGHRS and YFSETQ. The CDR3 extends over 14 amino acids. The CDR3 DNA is TGCGCCAGCAGCTTGGCCTCTAGGGGGTATGGCTACACCTTC. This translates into CASSLASRGYGYTF.

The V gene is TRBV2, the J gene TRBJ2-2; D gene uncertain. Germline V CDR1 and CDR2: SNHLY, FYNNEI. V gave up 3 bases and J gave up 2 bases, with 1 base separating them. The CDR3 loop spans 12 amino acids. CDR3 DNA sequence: TGTGCCAGCAGTGACAACACCGGGGAGCTGTTTTTT. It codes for CASSDNTGELFF. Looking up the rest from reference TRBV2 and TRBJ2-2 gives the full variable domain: EPEVTQTPSHQVTQMGQEVILRCVPISNHLYFYWYRQILGQKVEFLVSFYNNEISEKSEIFDDQFSVERPDGSNFTLKIRSTKLEDSAMYFCASSDNTGELFFGEGSRLTVL.

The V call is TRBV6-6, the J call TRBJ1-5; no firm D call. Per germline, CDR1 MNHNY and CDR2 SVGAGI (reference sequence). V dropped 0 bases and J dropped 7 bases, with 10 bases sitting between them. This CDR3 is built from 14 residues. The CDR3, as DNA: TGTGCCAGCAGTTACTCGAGCGGGATGCAGCCCCAGCATTTT. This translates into CASSYSSGMQPQHF.

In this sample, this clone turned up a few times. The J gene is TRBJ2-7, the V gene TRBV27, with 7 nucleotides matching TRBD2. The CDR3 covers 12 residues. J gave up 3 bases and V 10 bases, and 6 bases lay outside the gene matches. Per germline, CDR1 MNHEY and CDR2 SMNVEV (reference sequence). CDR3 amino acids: CATGLNRYEQYF. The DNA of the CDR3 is TGTGCCACGGGACTAAATCGCTACGAGCAGTACTTC.

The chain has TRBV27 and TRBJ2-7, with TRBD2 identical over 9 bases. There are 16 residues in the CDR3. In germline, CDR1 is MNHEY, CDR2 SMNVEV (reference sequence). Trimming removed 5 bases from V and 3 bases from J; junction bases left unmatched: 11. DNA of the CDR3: TGTGCCAGCAGTCCCTCCATAGCGGGAGAAGACTACGAGCAGTACTTC. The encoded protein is CASSPSIAGEDYEQYF.

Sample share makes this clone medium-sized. The CDR3 protein is CASSPRRATAGDEQFF. The CDR3 nucleotides read TGCGCCAGCAGCCCAAGGCGTGCGACTGCTGGGGATGAGCAGTTCTTC. The chain uses TRBV4-1 and TRBJ2-1; D gene unclear. The V end was cut by 4 bases, the J end by 8 bases, with 21 bases between. The length of the CDR3 is 16 residues. From germline, CDR1 is MGHRA and CDR2 YSYEKL.

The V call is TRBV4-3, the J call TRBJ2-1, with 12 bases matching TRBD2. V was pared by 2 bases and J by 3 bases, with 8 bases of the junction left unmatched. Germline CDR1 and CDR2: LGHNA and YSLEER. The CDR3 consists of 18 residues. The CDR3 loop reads CASSQIPGTSGYYNEQFF. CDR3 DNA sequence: TGCGCCAGCAGCCAAATCCCTGGGACTAGCGGGTACTACAATGAGCAGTTCTTC.

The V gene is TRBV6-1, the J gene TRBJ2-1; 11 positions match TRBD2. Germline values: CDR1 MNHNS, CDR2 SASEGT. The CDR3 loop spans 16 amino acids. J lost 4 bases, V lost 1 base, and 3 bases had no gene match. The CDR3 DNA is TGTGCCAGCAGTGAAGGGGGACTAGCGGTTTACAATGAGCAGTTCTTC. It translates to CASSEGGLAVYNEQFF.

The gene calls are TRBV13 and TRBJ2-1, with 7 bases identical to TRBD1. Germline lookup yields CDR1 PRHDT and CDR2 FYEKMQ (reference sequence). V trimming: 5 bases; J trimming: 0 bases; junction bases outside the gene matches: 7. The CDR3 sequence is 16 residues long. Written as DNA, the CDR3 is TGTGCCAGCAGCACCCTGGACAGGAGCTCCTACAATGAGCAGTTCTTC. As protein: CASSTLDRSSYNEQFF.

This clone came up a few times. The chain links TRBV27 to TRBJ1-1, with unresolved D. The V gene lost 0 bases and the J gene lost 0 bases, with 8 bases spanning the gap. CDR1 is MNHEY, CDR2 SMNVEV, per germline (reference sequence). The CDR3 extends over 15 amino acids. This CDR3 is CASSLSTAMNTEAFF. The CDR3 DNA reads TGTGCCAGCAGTTTATCCACAGCCATGAACACTGAAGCTTTCTTT.

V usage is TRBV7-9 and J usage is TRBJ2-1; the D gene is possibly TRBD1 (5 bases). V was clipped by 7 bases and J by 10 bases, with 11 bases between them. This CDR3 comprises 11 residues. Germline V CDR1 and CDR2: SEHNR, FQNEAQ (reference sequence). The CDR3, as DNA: TGTGCCAGCACCTTCTGGACAGAGCAGTTCTTC. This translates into CASTFWTEQFF.

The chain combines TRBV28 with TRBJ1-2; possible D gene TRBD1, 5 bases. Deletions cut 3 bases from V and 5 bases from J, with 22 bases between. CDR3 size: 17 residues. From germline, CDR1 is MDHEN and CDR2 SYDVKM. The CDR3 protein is CASSFHSGRNPTYGYTF. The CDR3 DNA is TGTGCCAGCAGTTTCCACTCGGGACGTAACCCCACTTATGGCTACACCTTC.

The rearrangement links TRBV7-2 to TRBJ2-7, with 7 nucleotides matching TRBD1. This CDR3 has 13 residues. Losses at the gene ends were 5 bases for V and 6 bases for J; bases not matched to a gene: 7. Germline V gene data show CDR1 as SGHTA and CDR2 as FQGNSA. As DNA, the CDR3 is TGTGCCAGCAGCAAGACAGGGAGTGGCGAGCAGTACTTC. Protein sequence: CASSKTGSGEQYF.

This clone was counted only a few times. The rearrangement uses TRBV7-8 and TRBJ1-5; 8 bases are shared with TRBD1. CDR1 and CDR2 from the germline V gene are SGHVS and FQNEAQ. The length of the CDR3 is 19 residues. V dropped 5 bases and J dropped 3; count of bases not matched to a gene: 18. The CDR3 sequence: CASSQAALDREVNNQPQHF. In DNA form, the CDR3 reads TGTGCCAGCAGCCAAGCTGCTTTGGACAGGGAGGTAAACAATCAGCCCCAGCATTTT.

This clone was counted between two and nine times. In DNA, the CDR3 is TGTGCCAGCTCATCTACTCCGTTCAGTGGCTCTGAAAAACTGTTTTTT. Encoded protein: CASSSTPFSGSEKLFF. The chain couples TRBV18 to TRBJ1-4; D not certain. The V gene lost 5 bases and the J gene lost 7 bases, with 20 bases spanning the gap. Germline-derived CDR1 and CDR2 are KGHSH and LQKENI. The CDR3 consists of 16 residues.

The chain's CDR3 is CASSLTMAYEQYF. In DNA, the CDR3 is TGTGCCAGCAGCTTAACTATGGCCTACGAGCAGTACTTC. The chain joins TRBV7-2 to TRBJ2-7, with D unresolved. Germline V gene data show CDR1 as SGHTA and CDR2 as FQGNSA. The CDR3 covers 13 residues. V was clipped by 2 bases and J by 2 bases, with 7 bases between them.

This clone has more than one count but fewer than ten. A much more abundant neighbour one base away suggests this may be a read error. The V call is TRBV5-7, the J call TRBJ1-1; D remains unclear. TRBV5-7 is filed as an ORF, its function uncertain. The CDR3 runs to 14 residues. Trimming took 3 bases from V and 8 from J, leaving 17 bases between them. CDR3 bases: TGTGCCAGCAGCTCCCGGGCGGCGTCCGCCGAAGCTTTCTTT. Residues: CASSSRAASAEAFF.

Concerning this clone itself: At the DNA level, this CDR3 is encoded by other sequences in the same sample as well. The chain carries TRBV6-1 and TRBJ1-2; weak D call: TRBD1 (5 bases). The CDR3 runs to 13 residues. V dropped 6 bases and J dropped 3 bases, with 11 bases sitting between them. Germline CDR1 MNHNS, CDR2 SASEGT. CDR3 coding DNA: TGTGCCAGCAGCGGGGACGGAGACTATGGCTACACCTTC. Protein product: CASSGDGDYGYTF.

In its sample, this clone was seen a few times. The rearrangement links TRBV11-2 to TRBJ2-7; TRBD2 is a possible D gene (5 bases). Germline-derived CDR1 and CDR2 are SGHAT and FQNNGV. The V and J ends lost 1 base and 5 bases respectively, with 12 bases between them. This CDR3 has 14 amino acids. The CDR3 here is CASSLVERTDEQYF. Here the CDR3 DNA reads TGTGCCAGCAGCTTAGTAGAGCGGACGGACGAGCAGTACTTC. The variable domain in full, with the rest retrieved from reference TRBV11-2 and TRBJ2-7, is EAGVAQSPRYKIIEKRQSVAFWCNPISGHATLYWYQQILGQGPKLLIQFQNNGVVDDSQLPKDRFSAERLKGVDSTLKIQPAKLEDSAVYLCASSLVERTDEQYFGPGTRLTVT.